The T cell receptor (beta chain) under discussion was sequenced for a study of vaccination effects on CD4 cells after COVID-19 (dated by TCRdb to 2021 to 2024). Context from the whole study: Across the study, the median time from the second dose to post-vaccine sampling was 72 days (range 14 to 241). In both COVID-19 convalescent patients and infection-naive vaccine recipients, the study compared SARS-CoV-2 spike-specific CD4+ TCR repertoires from before mRNA vaccination with those from after it. A total of 10 COVID-19 convalescent patients and a handful of SARS-CoV-2-naive healthy vaccine recipients were included in the full study. Cultures from other donors in the study were sequenced with the Oncomine TCR Beta short-read assay on an Illumina iSeq 100.

Concerning this clone itself: Which antigen it targets is not known. Per-base qualities were not stored, and no clone one base away is much larger. Other nucleotide sequences in the sample specify the same CDR3.

The library was generated by the immunoSEQ multiplex PCR assay. TCR beta CDR3 sequencing was performed on DNA from the cultured, isolated CD4+ T cells. The paper's data handling went like this. Non-productive TCR sequences were discarded, and reads were trimmed to the CDR3 region, with only CDR3s of 7 or more amino acids retained. Antigen-specific clonotypes were identified with the MANAFEST web app by comparing expansion in peptide wells against reference cultures. Positive clones required FDR<0.05 expansion versus reference and all other wells, odds ratio above 5, and frequency above 0.1% in two replicate wells. Clonotypes significantly expanded in SARS-CoV-2 spike wells and in at least one common cold coronavirus spike condition were defined as cross-reactive. Levenshtein distance calculated with the stringdist R package was used to assess CDR3 similarity, and unrooted trees were constructed with ape in R 3.6.1. TCRdb carries this immuneACCESS record with in-frame sequences only. Its versions omit some clonotypes, under half of them owing to an unresolved V gene in the studies checked, with the rest unexplained. V, J and clone size were drawn from that table, and D and trimming were deduced from the DNA. The sample table lists about 50,000 clones, over 60% of them with a count of one. The top ten hold roughly 16% of the sample.

CDR1 SEHNR and CDR2 FQNEAQ are derived from the germline V gene (reference sequence). V is cut by 5 bases and J by 10 bases, and the space between the germline ends is 14 bases. Measured from the cysteine to the phenylalanine, the CDR3 is 12 residues long. The read is trimmed to its CDR3 DNA, 36 bases read in frame from base 1. The ViraFEST assay stimulated PBMC with viral peptide pools and then used TCR sequencing to identify antigen-specific CD4+ T cell clonotypes by expansion. After approximately eleven days of culture, CD4+ T cells were isolated with the EasySep CD4+ T cell isolation kit. Each participant received two doses of an mRNA SARS-CoV-2 vaccine, either BNT162b2 or mRNA-1273. Negative nucleocapsid antibody results before and after vaccination confirmed that the healthy vaccine recipients had no prior SARS-CoV-2 infection. Some 2 million PBMC per well were cultured in IMDM with 5% human AB serum, 8 to 10 IU/ml IL-2 and gentamicin, plus 10 ug/ml peptides. On days 3 and 7, half of the culture medium was replaced with fresh IL-2-containing medium. Unless noted otherwise, every peptide stimulation condition was cultured in triplicate wells. PBMC were separated from whole blood using Ficoll-Paque Plus gradient centrifugation and were then either cryopreserved at -140C or used fresh. The overlapping peptide pools covered the spike proteins of SARS-CoV-2 as well as those of the common cold coronaviruses HCoV-NL63, HCoV-OC43 and HCoV-229E. Genomic DNA was extracted from cultured CD4+ T cells with the QIAamp micro DNA kit.

On the study overall, not on this receptor specifically: Limitations of the study were the small number of convalescent patients and the absence of early post-infection timepoints. Among healthy vaccine recipients, nearly all vaccine-induced clones were SARS-CoV-2 mono-reactive, and just 1 of 255 was cross-reactive with common cold coronaviruses. Both infection-induced and vaccine-induced clones contracted markedly at late post-vaccination timepoints, which is consistent with waning T cell responses.

The chain is encoded by TRBV7-9 joined to TRBJ1-1; 6 matching bases give a weak D call of TRBD1. Source: CD4+ T cells from PBMCs cultured with HCoV-OC43 spike peptides, taken after COVID-19 vaccination. The cell subset or site label, as the study defines it: HCoV-OC43 spike overlapping peptide pool stimulation. The TCR sequence derives from a human donor who received a COVID-19 vaccine. In nucleotide form, the sequence is TGTGCCAGCAGCCTCGACCAGGGGCGAGCTTTCTTT. This is translated as CASSLDQGRAFF.